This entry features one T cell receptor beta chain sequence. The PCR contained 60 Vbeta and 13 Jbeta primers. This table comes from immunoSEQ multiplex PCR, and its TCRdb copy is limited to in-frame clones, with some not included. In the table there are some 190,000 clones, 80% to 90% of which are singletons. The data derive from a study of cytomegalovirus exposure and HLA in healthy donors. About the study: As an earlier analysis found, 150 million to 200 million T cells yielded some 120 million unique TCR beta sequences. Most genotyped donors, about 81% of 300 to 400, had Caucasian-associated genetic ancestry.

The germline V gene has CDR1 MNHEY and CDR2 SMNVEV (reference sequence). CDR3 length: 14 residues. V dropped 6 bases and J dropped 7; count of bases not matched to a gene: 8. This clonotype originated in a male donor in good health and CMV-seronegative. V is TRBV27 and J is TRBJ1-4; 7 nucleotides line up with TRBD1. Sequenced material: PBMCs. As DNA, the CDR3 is TGTGCCAGCAGGGGGGTACAGGGGAGTGAAAAACTGTTTTTT. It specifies CASRGVQGSEKLFF.